Each of the 18 T cell receptor beta chains below was sequenced from the same sample in a study of persistence of HIV-infected CD4 T cells. Overlapping HIV-1 Gag 15-mer peptides at 0.95 to 1 ug per peptide per mL were used. Sorting selected CD4+ T cells upregulating both CD40 ligand and CD69. The libraries were made with immunoSEQ version 4 in survey mode. The repertoire was sequenced with immunoSEQ multiplex PCR; TCRdb's copy has only in-frame clones and lacks some. This table has tens of thousands of clones, roughly 71% appearing once. Their cognate antigens are unknown. Sequencing used CD4+ T cells sorted from PBMCs after approximately 19-hour stimulation, obtained from a patient who received antiretroviral therapy. Receptors were obtained from an adult man with HIV who was CMV-seropositive.

This clone was observed once. The rearrangement links TRBV11-3 to TRBJ2-1, with D unclear. The V end was cut by 0 bases, the J end by 9 bases, with 9 bases between. The CDR3 contains 13 residues. Germline values: CDR1 SGHNT, CDR2 YENEEA. CDR3 sequence reads: CASSLDSGGEQFF. The CDR3 coding sequence is TGTGCCAGCAGCTTAGACTCGGGCGGTGAGCAGTTCTTC.

Worth noting for this clone: The identical CDR3 is also encoded by other nucleotide sequences in the sample. The rearrangement uses TRBV15 and TRBJ2-7; D possibly corresponds to TRBD1 (6 bases). This CDR3 comprises 14 residues. The germline gives CDR1 LNHNV, CDR2 YYDKDF (reference sequence). V lost 3 bases and J lost 2, with 11 bases in between. CDR3 DNA sequence: TGTGCCACCAGCAGGGCGGACAGCCCCTACGAGCAGTACTTC. As protein: CATSRADSPYEQYF. Drawing the rest from reference TRBV15 and TRBJ2-7, the complete variable domain is DAMVIQNPRYQVTQFGKPVTLSCSQTLNHNVMYWYQQKSSQAPKLLFHYYDKDFNNEADTPDNFQSRRPNTSFCFLDIRSPGLGDTAMYLCATSRADSPYEQYFGPGTRLTVT.

This clone was seen only a few times. This chain connects TRBV5-1 to TRBJ2-2, with D hard to call. Germline lookup yields CDR1 SGHRS and CDR2 YFSETQ. The V end lost 2 bases, the J end lost 3 bases, and 8 bases lay between the germline ends. The CDR3 is 14 residues long. The CDR3 region has the DNA TGCGCCAGCAGCTTCACAGAGGACACCGGGGAGCTGTTTTTT. Its translation: CASSFTEDTGELFF.

This clone was recorded once. The V call is TRBV12-3 or TRBV12-4, the J call TRBJ1-5; the D is unclear. The CDR3 length is 11 residues. V was shortened by 6 bases and J by 10 bases, with 10 bases between the two germline ends. The CDR3 coding sequence is TGTGCCAGCAGCCTTTTAGGCCCCCAGCATTTT. Translated: CASSLLGPQHF.

Judged by abundance, this clone is medium-sized. The chain couples TRBV4-1 to TRBJ1-1; no clear D. The V end was cut by 6 bases, the J end by 0 bases, with 11 bases between. This CDR3 contains 14 residues. Germline CDR1 reads MGHRA; CDR2 reads YSYEKL. This CDR3 is CASRGRTVNTEAFF. The CDR3 bases are TGCGCCAGCAGGGGCCGGACGGTGAACACTGAAGCTTTCTTT.

This rearrangement joins TRBV5-4 to TRBJ1-4; perhaps TRBD1 as D (5 bases). Per the germline V gene, CDR1 is SGHNT and CDR2 is YYREEE (reference sequence). The CDR3 has 17 amino acids. V lost 4 bases, J lost 5 bases, and 21 bases lay in between. DNA for the CDR3: TGTGCCAGCAGCAGAAGGGGAGAGGGCAGGGAAAATGAAAAACTGTTTTTT. This sequence encodes CASSRRGEGRENEKLFF.

The V call is TRBV7-2, the J call TRBJ2-1; TRBD2 is a possible D gene (6 bases). The CDR3 extends over 14 amino acids. V gave up 1 base and J gave up 4 bases, with 8 bases separating them. Germline-derived CDR1 and CDR2 are SGHTA and FQGNSA. The CDR3 coding sequence is TGTGCCAGCAGCTTAGTGGGGACTTACAATGAGCAGTTCTTC. The encoded protein is CASSLVGTYNEQFF.

This rearrangement joins TRBV2 to TRBJ1-5; maybe TRBD1 (6 bases). Between the trimmed V and J ends, which lost 7 bases and 6 bases, there was a span of 19 bases. Germline CDR1 SNHLY, CDR2 FYNNEI. The CDR3 is made up of 15 amino acids. The CDR3 here is CASTIGTIESQPQHF. The CDR3 coding sequence is TGTGCCAGCACTATAGGGACAATTGAGAGTCAGCCCCAGCATTTT.

This clone was observed a handful of times. This chain links TRBV18 with TRBJ1-5; D is unclear. Germline V CDR1 and CDR2: KGHSH, LQKENI. The V and J ends lost 2 bases and 2 bases respectively, with 7 bases between them. The CDR3 is 14 residues long. The DNA of the CDR3 is TGTGCCAGCTCACCAGGGTATGGCAATCAGCCCCAGCATTTT. Its translation is CASSPGYGNQPQHF.

This clone has a single count. The rearrangement joins TRBV3-1 (or the pseudogene TRBV3-2) to TRBJ1-2; a weak D match, TRBD1 (5 bases). This CDR3 is built from 15 residues. V gave up 1 base and J gave up 2 bases, with 11 bases separating them. The germline V gene has CDR1 LGHDT and CDR2 YNNKEL (reference sequence). CDR3: CASSQAYGANYGYTF. The CDR3 DNA reads as TGTGCCAGCAGCCAAGCTTACGGGGCGAACTATGGCTACACCTTC.

The chain joins TRBV28 to TRBJ2-3; 8 bases line up with TRBD2. V was clipped by 6 bases and J by 5 bases; unmatched bases: 10. The CDR3 consists of 15 residues. Germline CDR1 reads MDHEN; CDR2 reads SYDVKM. The CDR3 sequence is CASSPPAGVGDTQYF. DNA of the CDR3: TGTGCCAGCAGCCCCCCAGCGGGGGTAGGAGATACGCAGTATTTT.

This clone has only a few counts. V gene TRBV3-1 (or the pseudogene TRBV3-2) combines with J gene TRBJ2-4; no clear D. Germline values: CDR1 LGHDT, CDR2 YNNKEL (reference sequence). V lost 4 bases, J lost 6 bases, and 13 bases lay in between. This CDR3 comprises 14 residues. The CDR3 sequence is CASSPVLDTNIQYF. The CDR3 region has the DNA TGTGCCAGCAGCCCCGTTCTCGACACAAACATTCAGTACTTC.

This clone was observed a single time. The rearrangement uses TRBV7-9 and TRBJ2-2; a weak D match, TRBD1 (6 bases). Germline loops: CDR1 SEHNR, CDR2 FQNEAQ (reference sequence). The CDR3 runs to 14 residues. Trimming removed 5 bases from V and 13 bases from J, with 20 bases in between. The CDR3 loop reads CASSPQGPRGWLFF. The CDR3 DNA reads as TGTGCCAGCAGCCCTCAGGGGCCAAGAGGTTGGCTGTTTTTT. Full variable domain (remainder filled in from reference TRBV7-9 and TRBJ2-2): DTGVSQNPRHKITKRGQNVTFRCDPISEHNRLYWYRQTLGQGPEFLTYFQNEAQLEKSRLLSDRFSAERPKGSFSTLEIQRTEQGDSAMYLCASSPQGPRGWLFFGEGSRLTVL.

The chain has TRBV6-5 and TRBJ2-7; 7 bases line up with TRBD1. Germline lookup yields CDR1 MNHEY and CDR2 SVGAGI. This CDR3 region has 15 residues. The V segment lost 6 bases and the J segment 5 bases; nucleotides outside the gene matches: 13. Here the CDR3 DNA reads TGTGCCAGCAGGGCTATAACCGGGACAGTCCACGAGCAGTACTTC. Protein: CASRAITGTVHEQYF.

The chain employs TRBV6-2 or TRBV6-3 and TRBJ1-5; TRBD1 matches at 7 bases. Germline CDR1 and CDR2: MNHEY and SVGEGT. The CDR3 runs to 17 residues. V lost 6 bases to trimming and J lost 0 bases; unmatched junction nucleotides: 11. CDR3 in DNA: TGTGCCAGCAGCCCGGGACAGCGCATTATTAGCAATCAGCCCCAGCATTTT. Translated: CASSPGQRIISNQPQHF.

This rearrangement joins TRBV29-1 to TRBJ2-3; perhaps TRBD1 as D (6 bases). Germline CDR1 and CDR2: SQVTM and ANQGSEA. Trimming left V 5 bases short and J 0 bases short, with 12 bases between. The CDR3 sequence is 14 residues long. The CDR3 coding sequence is TGCAGCGTTCTGGGGGCCCCTAGCACAGATACGCAGTATTTT. Its protein is CSVLGAPSTDTQYF.

V usage is TRBV6-5 and J usage is TRBJ1-3; D might be TRBD1 (5 bases). This CDR3 spans 15 amino acids. Germline V gene sequence: CDR1 MNHEY, CDR2 SVGAGI. The V end lost 10 bases, the J end lost 4 bases, and 20 bases lay between the germline ends. CDR3 nucleotide sequence: TGTGCCACCTTTCGGGGGGGAGTTCTGGGAAACACCATATATTTT. It is translated as CATFRGGVLGNTIYF.

The V and J genes are TRBV28 and TRBJ1-2; D unresolved. With 7 bases removed from V and 4 bases from J, the gap between germline ends came to 10 bases. CDR1 is MDHEN and CDR2 is SYDVKM in the germline V gene. CDR3 size: 12 residues. The CDR3 region has the DNA TGTGCCAGCATAGGCAGATCCTATGGCTACACCTTC. Translation gives CASIGRSYGYTF.